This entry concerns a single T cell receptor (beta chain). Its matching antigen is unknown. Other DNA sequences in this specimen translate into the identical CDR3. This specimen belongs to a study of beta chain features in type 1 diabetes. General study findings and limits: Moderate yet significant TCRB CDR3 shortening was seen in Type 1 diabetes patients in all four CD4+ subsets. Type 1 diabetes patients had fewer VDJ junction insertions and more deletions.

V was pared by 4 bases and J by 5 bases, with 11 bases between. The CDR3 is 13 residues long. CDR1 and CDR2 (germline): ENHRY, SYGVKD. The entirety of the isolated RNA underwent reverse transcription, so expressed TCRB transcripts were sequenced. Sequenced by immunoSEQ multiplex PCR; TCRdb stores in-frame clones only, minus some. Of hundreds of thousands of clones listed, around an eighth were seen once; the top ten hold roughly 0.04%. Sequencing input: naive CD4+ T cells from blood. The receptor was isolated from a man younger than 35 with type 1 diabetes. The J gene is TRBJ1-1, the V gene TRBV10-3, with D possibly being TRBD1 (5 bases). The DNA of the CDR3 is TGTGCCATCAGTGGGCAGGGAGGTACTGAAGCTTTCTTT. It codes for CAISGQGGTEAFF.